Below are 6 T cell receptor beta chains sequenced from a single sample in a study of shared clonotypes between healthy human individuals. Sequencing was performed with immunoSEQ multiplex PCR; in TCRdb, only in-frame clones are kept and a portion is missing. The sample includes about 580,000 clones, 95% to 98% of them seen just once. Positive CCR7 selection of CD45RO-negative cells yielded the naive CD8 cells, and terminally differentiated effector memory CD45RA+ cells were excluded. The material sequenced was naive CD8+ T cells sorted from blood. These receptors were obtained from a man aged 25 to 40 in good health.

The chain employs TRBV5-1 and TRBJ2-1; 8 bases map to TRBD2. The J segment lost 10 bases and the V segment lost 0 bases, leaving 9 bases of the junction unmatched. CDR1 and CDR2 (germline): SGHRS, YFSETQ. There are 15 residues in the CDR3. In nucleotides, the CDR3 is TGCGCCAGCAGCTTGGAGGCCGGAGCGGGAGTCGAGCAGTTCTTC. Translation: CASSLEAGAGVEQFF.

This clone was detected only once. The chain is built from TRBV19 and TRBJ2-1; 9 nucleotides match TRBD2. Germline V gives CDR1 LNHDA, CDR2 SQIVND (reference sequence). The CDR3 is 15 residues long. Trimming took 4 bases from V and 4 from J; bases not matched to a gene: 5. For the CDR3, the DNA is TGTGCCAGTAGTAAGGGACTAGCCCATTACAATGAGCAGTTCTTC. Translated, it gives CASSKGLAHYNEQFF.

The chain combines TRBV29-1 with TRBJ2-7; D may match TRBD1 or TRBD2 (5 bases each). This CDR3 has 15 residues. Germline assignment: CDR1 SQVTM and CDR2 ANQGSEA. V dropped 0 bases and J dropped 1 base, with 13 bases sitting between them. CDR3: CSVEDPGTESYEQYF. Written as DNA, the CDR3 is TGCAGCGTTGAAGATCCCGGGACGGAGTCCTACGAGCAGTACTTC.

The chain uses TRBV7-9 and TRBJ2-3; 13 nucleotides align to TRBD2. The CDR3 totals 17 residues. V dropped 5 bases and J dropped 2; count of bases not matched to a gene: 7. From germline, CDR1 is SEHNR and CDR2 FQNEAQ (reference sequence). CDR3 residues: CASSPRTSGRYTDTQYF. Here the CDR3 DNA reads TGTGCCAGCAGCCCGAGGACTAGCGGGAGATACACAGATACGCAGTATTTT.

The chain couples TRBV29-1 to TRBJ2-6; D is possibly TRBD1 or TRBD2 (6 bases each). Germline V gives CDR1 SQVTM, CDR2 ANQGSEA. V lost 2 bases and J lost 0, with 11 bases in between. This CDR3 is built from 16 residues. The CDR3 DNA reads as TGCAGCGTTGAATTGCGGGACACCTCTGGGGCCAACGTCCTGACTTTC. This translates into CSVELRDTSGANVLTF.

This chain links TRBV6-5 with TRBJ2-3, with D uncertain. The CDR3 loop spans 13 amino acids. Germline V gene sequence: CDR1 MNHEY, CDR2 SVGAGI. Trimming took 4 bases from V and 2 from J, leaving 7 bases between them. CDR3 nucleotide sequence: TGTGCCAGCAGTTGGGCTACCACAGATACGCAGTATTTT. Translation gives CASSWATTDTQYF.